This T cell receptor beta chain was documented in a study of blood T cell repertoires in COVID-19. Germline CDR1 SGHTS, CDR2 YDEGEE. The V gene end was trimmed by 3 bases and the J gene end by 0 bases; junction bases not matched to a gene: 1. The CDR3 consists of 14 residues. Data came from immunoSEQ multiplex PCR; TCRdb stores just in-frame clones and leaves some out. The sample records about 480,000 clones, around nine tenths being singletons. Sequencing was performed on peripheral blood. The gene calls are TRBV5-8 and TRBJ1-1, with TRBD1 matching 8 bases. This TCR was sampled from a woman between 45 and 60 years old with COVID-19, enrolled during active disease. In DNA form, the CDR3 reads TGTGCCAGCAGCTGGGACAGGATGAACACTGAAGCTTTCTTT. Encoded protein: CASSWDRMNTEAFF.